Sequencing of this T cell receptor beta chain was carried out in a study of shared clonotypes between healthy human individuals. Points from the study as a whole: Only blood was sampled, and tissue TCR repertoires likely differ from blood ones. In contrast to clonotypes shared by all four donors, non-shared clonotypes had lower generation probabilities.

V was pared by 5 bases and J by 2 bases, with 18 bases between. Per germline, CDR1 SEHNR and CDR2 FQNEAQ (reference sequence). This CDR3 region has 16 residues. Turning to this clone: The antigen remains unidentified.

Sequencing was performed with immunoSEQ multiplex PCR; in TCRdb, only in-frame clones are kept and a portion is missing. Of roughly 2.2 million clones detected, approximately 95% appear once; the ten largest clones hold about 0.37%. V is TRBV7-9 and J is TRBJ1-1; no clear D gene. The receptor was derived from a man younger than 35 in good health. Some clones in this sample may be carry-over from other donors' samples. Sequenced material: naive CD4+ T cells from PBMCs. Subset reported: CD45RA+ positively selected. The CDR3 DNA reads as TGTGCCAGCAGCCCCCACAAGGGTCAGTCAAACACTGAAGCTTTCTTT. It specifies CASSPHKGQSNTEAFF.